This T cell receptor (beta chain) emerged from a study of shared clonotypes between healthy human individuals. Study details: Donor ages ranged 18 to 49 years: two women, a few men.

About this clone: What it recognizes is unknown.

Study-wide results and limits: Non-shared clonotypes had lower generation probabilities than clonotypes shared by all four sorted-subset donors. The study found approximately 5% of naive CD4 clonotypes shared across a few donors.

The germline V gene encodes CDR1 MGHDK and CDR2 SYGVNS. The CDR3 covers 16 residues. V was clipped by 4 bases and J by 0 bases; unmatched bases: 6. Some clones are missing from TCRdb's copy, which holds only in-frame ones; the method was immunoSEQ multiplex PCR. The table has under 550,000 clones, around 96% seen once. CD4+ cells yielded CD45RA+ naive and CD45RA-negative memory subsets. This receptor was identified in a woman aged 25 to 45 in good health. Sequencing used naive CD4+ T cells sorted from blood. Subset indicated: CD45RA+ positively selected. The V gene is TRBV25-1, the J gene TRBJ2-1, with TRBD1 matching 7 bases. The CDR3 sequence: CASSGAGTVSYNEQFF. The CDR3 DNA is TGTGCCAGCAGTGGAGCCGGGACAGTCTCCTACAATGAGCAGTTCTTC.